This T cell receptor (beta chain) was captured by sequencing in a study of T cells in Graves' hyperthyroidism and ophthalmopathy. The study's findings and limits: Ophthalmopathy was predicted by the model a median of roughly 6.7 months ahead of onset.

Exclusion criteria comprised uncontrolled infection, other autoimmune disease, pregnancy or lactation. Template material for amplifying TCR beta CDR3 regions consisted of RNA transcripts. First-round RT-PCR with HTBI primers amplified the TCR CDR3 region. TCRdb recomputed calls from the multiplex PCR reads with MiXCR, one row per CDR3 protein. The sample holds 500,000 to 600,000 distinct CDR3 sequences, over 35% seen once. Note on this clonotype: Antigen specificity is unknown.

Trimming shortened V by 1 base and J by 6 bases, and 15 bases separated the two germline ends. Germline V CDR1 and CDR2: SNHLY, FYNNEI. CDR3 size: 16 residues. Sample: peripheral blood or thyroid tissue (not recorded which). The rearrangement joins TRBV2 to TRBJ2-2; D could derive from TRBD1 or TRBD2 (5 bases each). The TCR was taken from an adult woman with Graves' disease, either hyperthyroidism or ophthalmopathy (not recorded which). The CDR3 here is CASSEGLGDGSGELFF. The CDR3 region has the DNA TGTGCCAGCAGTGAAGGGCTGGGGGACGGGTCCGGGGAGCTGTTTTTT. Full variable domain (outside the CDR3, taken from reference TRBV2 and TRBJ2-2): EPEVTQTPSHQVTQMGQEVILRCVPISNHLYFYWYRQILGQKVEFLVSFYNNEISEKSEIFDDQFSVERPDGSNFTLKIRSTKLEDSAMYFCASSEGLGDGSGELFFGEGSRLTVL.